Here is one T cell receptor (beta chain) with its context. The antigen it recognizes is unknown. The sample holds no much larger clone one base away, and base qualities are not on file. The cohort consisted of fewer than 700 healthy bone marrow donors. Cohort members were all nominally healthy when sampled, although unrecorded immune exposures were likely present. The donor tested CMV seronegative and was one of the 352 seronegative cohort members. Each donor provided a peripheral blood sample, and peripheral blood mononuclear cells were used for TCR beta sequencing. Genomic DNA was extracted from the blood cell samples with the Qiagen DNeasy Blood Extraction Kit. The sample belongs to a study of cytomegalovirus exposure and HLA in healthy donors (dated by TCRdb to the late 2010s). Study-level background: In an earlier analysis of approximately 500 of the donors, 276 Gb of sequence data and 100 million or so unique TCR beta sequences from 180 million or so T cells were reported. Four or five DR-DQ haplotypes were handled as single units for association and clustering, since linkage in the cohort was strong. A separate validation cohort of roughly 120 different subjects was used in addition to the roughly 700-subject first cohort. Approximately 330 gigabases of sequencing data and approximately 91 million unique TCR sequences made up an early release that covered approximately 620 HLA-typed donors. Among 398 genotyped donors of the cohort, an average of around 250,000 unique TCR beta nucleotide sequences was sequenced per donor, of which 15% to 20% were non-productive. The number of donors typed differed by locus, with roughly 629-640 for A, B, C, DRB1 and DQB1, about 500 for DQA1, under 610 for DPA1, and approximately 470 for DPB1. Donor age, sex, ethnicity and CMV serostatus were collected together with the repertoire data. The study aimed to test whether cataloging public T cell receptors could reveal signatures of past pathogen exposure. Rather than using new phenotypic data, the later analysis identified candidate immune exposures from TCR beta sequences and from how often those sequences occurred across donors. A later analysis re-analyzed previously published TCR beta repertoires from hundreds of donors and added high-resolution HLA genotyping to study TCR occurrence patterns. Both class I and class II loci were covered by HLA typing, at four-digit resolution. The study profiled the T cell repertoires of 550 to 700 subjects by immunosequencing and related them to cytomegalovirus serostatus. To predict cytomegalovirus infection status, the study brought together high-throughput TCR immunosequencing, statistical association of individual TCRs with disease status, and machine learning. Genome-wide SNP genotypes for about 55% of the roughly 670 donors were used in a later genetic analysis, which treated that subset as a discovery cohort. All discovery cohort repertoires had been generated on a single sequencing platform. An earlier analysis of approximately 630 of the donors applied high-throughput TCR beta sequencing to assess whether each TCR beta V gene segment acted as functional or pseudogenic. Of the 300 to 500 genotyped donors, 80% to 90% were placed in the genetic ancestry cluster associated with self-reported Caucasian donors.

Library preparation employed the immunoSEQ multiplex PCR assay. For the multiplex PCR, a mixture combining 60 forward primers for TCR Vbeta segments and 13 reverse primers for TCR Jbeta segments was used. Amplification of the CDR3 region of rearranged TCR beta genes was performed with a multiplex PCR assay on genomic DNA. On the Illumina HiSeq System, the amplified TCR beta libraries were sequenced as 87-base-pair reads. The original methods were these. A later analysis counted approximately 74 million unique TCR beta chains across the 650 to 800 repertoires, and roughly 10 million of these chains were shared by at least two donors. To remove PCR and sequencing errors, raw reads were error-corrected and collapsed into unique sequences using a nearest-neighbor algorithm that merged closely related sequences. CDR3 sequences were aligned to IMGT reference sequences to assign V, D and J gene segments. For a sequence to be retained, at least a six-nucleotide match to both a V gene segment and a J gene segment was required. A rearrangement counted as productive if the CDR3 had no stop codons and remained in frame with V and J, and every other rearrangement counted as non-productive. Following IMGT convention, CDR3 was defined as the stretch from the second conserved V-encoded cysteine to the conserved J-encoded phenylalanine. The earlier analysis of around 640 of the donors excluded sequences that lacked an unambiguous match to a single V gene segment. An earlier analysis of 587 of the donors called V segments functional above 56.7% productive rearrangements and segregating when the between-donor standard deviation exceeded 5%. A statistical classification framework was built for diagnosing cytomegalovirus status from the catalog of TCR beta chain sequences. V and J gene assignment, in a later analysis, came from comparing TCR nucleotide sequences with IMGT/GENE-DB human TR gene sequences. The TCRdist pipeline was used in a later analysis to assign CDR3 sequences and most-parsimonious VDJ recombination scenarios. In a later analysis, each TCR beta chain was defined by its CDR3 amino acid sequence together with its V-gene family, and reads without a unique V-gene family were excluded. In a later analysis, some 600 highly shared, low-generation-probability nucleotide sequences were removed to address suspected cross-contamination and a sequencing artifact. In a later analysis, a clonal expansion index was calculated for each public chain from normalized within-repertoire ranks of inferred template counts. Generation probabilities in a later analysis came from a VDJ recombination model fitted to out-of-frame rearrangements, and those results were checked against IGoR. A later analysis scored TCR-TCR, TCR-HLA and TCR-CMV co-occurrence with hypergeometric tests, applying a repertoire-size bias correction to TCR pairs. To estimate false discovery rates, a later analysis permuted the HLA or CMV assignments 20 times. In a later analysis, co-occurring TCRs were grouped using DBSCAN, and TCRdist sequence similarity was added for clustering within HLA-allele-positive subsets. Repertoires with fewer than 30,000 or more than 120,000 public chains were left out of co-occurrence clustering, as were a handful of repertoires with anomalous nucleotide sharing. Sourced from immuneACCESS, this table was stored by TCRdb with only in-frame sequences that have V and J called. A share of the clones is absent; for the studies checked, an unresolved V gene accounts for under half, and the remainder has no known explanation. That table supplies the V and J calls and clone size; D and trimming were determined from the DNA. The sample yields over 85,000 clones; 79% were counted once. Together, the top ten hold under 4% of the sample.

V loses 3 bases, J loses 4 bases, and the germline ends lie 8 bases apart. The germline V gene yields SGHDT for CDR1 and YYEEEE for CDR2. Including cysteine and phenylalanine, the CDR3 has 12 amino acids. The read is trimmed to its CDR3 DNA, 36 bases read in frame from base 1. Points the paper makes about the study in general: According to a later analysis, TCR association rates differed among HLA loci, with DRB1 alleles showing the most associated TCRs and HLA-C alleles showing the fewest. Because counts were too low, some 17 rarely observed V segments, including chromosome 9 orphons, were excluded from the earlier analysis of about 500 of the donors. Some IMGT-functional V segments, including TRBV6-2 and TRBV6-3, could not be told apart with the 87-base-pair reads, so those segments were excluded. Three of the identified cytomegalovirus-associated TCR beta chains were confirmed in vitro to be specific for cytomegalovirus antigens. In a later genetic analysis, a missense DCLRE1C variant was associated with V-gene and J-gene trimming of TCR beta chains, and the association was replicated in an independent cohort. Because HLA typing was unavailable for some donors at each locus, only the typed subset was used in association tests. In this cohort, only TCR beta chains were sequenced, and detectable features were limited by the absence of alpha or paired-chain data. The classifier was reported to diagnose cytomegalovirus status with high specificity and sensitivity in both the original and validation cohorts. A cluster of highly shared sequence variants was judged likely to represent a technical artifact of the sequencing pipeline. In a later analysis, several top co-occurrence clusters were reported to appear linked to parvovirus B19, influenza, CMV and Epstein-Barr virus. A total of 164 TCR beta chains were listed by the study as associated with cytomegalovirus. Linkage disequilibrium might explain the correlated functional status among segregating V segments, but an unknown experimental factor could not be excluded. A further reported finding was that TCR beta sequences accurately predicted the HLA-A and HLA-B alleles for most subjects in the first cohort. The authors suggested that the approach could potentially be generalized to other disease states and immunological phenotypes. Strong co-occurrence of HLA alleles, especially DR and DQ, made assigning TCR associations to individual alleles difficult. Most TCR sequences were seen in very few donors, while some public TCRs were found in many individuals. Broadly in line with IMGT annotations, most TCR beta V segments showed up in productive rearrangements about 87% or about 30% of the time in an earlier analysis of roughly 590 of the donors. A later analysis found that HLA-associated TCR beta chains were more clonally expanded and had lower generation probabilities than equally common non-associated chains. In a later analysis, most CMV-associated TCR beta chains were found to appear HLA-restricted, with HLA associations seemingly driven largely by CMV exposure. According to a later genetic analysis, donors in an Asian-associated ancestry cluster had fewer N-insertions in productive TCRs than the approximately 630-donor mean. Specific HLA alleles were associated with 18,000 or so TCR beta sequences at a false discovery rate of 0.05 in a later analysis. The only immune exposure information available for the cohort was CMV serostatus. Presence/absence analyses assumed roughly uniform sequencing depth across donors, an assumption that may not hold.

Sequencing was done on a sample of PBMCs. The receptor was derived from a woman between 40 and 50 years old in good health and CMV-seronegative. The sequence joins TRBV5-6 to TRBJ2-7, with a tentative D gene TRBD1 over 5 matching bases. The CDR3 region: CASSSQEYEQYF. The DNA sequence reads TGTGCCAGCAGCTCACAGGAGTACGAGCAGTACTTC.